This T cell receptor beta chain was sequenced for a study of blood T cell repertoires in COVID-19. Clones were sequenced by immunoSEQ multiplex PCR, and TCRdb holds only the in-frame ones, with some missing. Of 75,000 to 100,000 clones in the sample, roughly four fifths are singletons; the top ten hold less than 25%. This CDR3 spans 18 amino acids. CDR1 LNHDA and CDR2 SQIVND come from the germline V gene (reference sequence). Trimming took 1 base from V and 5 from J; bases not matched to a gene: 10. The TCR originated in a human donor in a cohort sampled during active COVID-19. Material: peripheral blood. The rearrangement links TRBV19 to TRBJ2-1; 11 bases align to TRBD2. The CDR3 DNA reads as TGTGCCAGTAGTATAGTAAGGCTAGCGGGGGGTTTCGACAATGAGCAGTTCTTC. Translated, it gives CASSIVRLAGGFDNEQFF.